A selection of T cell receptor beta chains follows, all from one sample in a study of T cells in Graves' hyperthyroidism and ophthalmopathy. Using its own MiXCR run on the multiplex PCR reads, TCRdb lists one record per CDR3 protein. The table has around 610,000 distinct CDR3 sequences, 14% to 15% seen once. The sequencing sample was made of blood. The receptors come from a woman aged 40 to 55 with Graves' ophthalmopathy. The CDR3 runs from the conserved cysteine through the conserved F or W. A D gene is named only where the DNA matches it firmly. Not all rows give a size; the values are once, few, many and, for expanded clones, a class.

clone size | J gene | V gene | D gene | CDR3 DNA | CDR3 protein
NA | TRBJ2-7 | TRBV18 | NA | TGTGCCAGCTCACCAAGCATACAGGGCGGGCCCGCCGAGCAGTACTTC | CASSPSIQGGPAEQYF
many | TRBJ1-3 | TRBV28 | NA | TGTGCCAGCCAGGTGGGGGGGTCCCCCTCTGGAAACACCATATATTTT | CASQVGGSPSGNTIYF
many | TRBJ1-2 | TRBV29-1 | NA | TGCAGCGTTGTTCCCCTAGGGACCTATGGCTACACCTTC | CSVVPLGTYGYTF
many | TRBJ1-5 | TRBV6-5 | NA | TGTGCCAGCAGTTCGCAGGGGCATGGCAATCAGCCCCAGCATTTT | CASSSQGHGNQPQHF
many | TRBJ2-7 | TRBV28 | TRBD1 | TGTGCCAGCAGTAAACTGCCCCTTCAGACAGGGTACCTCAACTACGAGCAGTACTTC | CASSKLPLQTGYLNYEQYF
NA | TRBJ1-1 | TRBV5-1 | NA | TGCGCCAGCAGCTTGGCCGGGGCCGGGGACACTGAAGCTTTCTTT | CASSLAGAGDTEAFF
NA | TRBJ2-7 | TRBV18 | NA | TGTGCCAGCTCACCACTATCTGAGGGCGAGCAGTACTTC | CASSPLSEGEQYF
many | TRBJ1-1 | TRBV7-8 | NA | TGTGCCAGCAGCAGGAACAGGGCTATGAACACTGAAGCTTTCTTT | CASSRNRAMNTEAFF
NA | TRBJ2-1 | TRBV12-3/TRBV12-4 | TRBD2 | TGTGCCAGCAGTACCCTTCAGGGCGGGGGGAGAGATGAGCAGTTCTTC | CASSTLQGGGRDEQFF
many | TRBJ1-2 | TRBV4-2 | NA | TGTGCCAGCAGCCAAGATACCTCTCGAGGCTACACCTTC | CASSQDTSRGYTF
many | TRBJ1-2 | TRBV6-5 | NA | TGTGCCAGCAGTTACGGTTTCAGTTCTAACTATGGCTACACCTTC | CASSYGFSSNYGYTF
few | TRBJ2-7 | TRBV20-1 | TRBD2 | TGCAGTACATCCACCGGGACTAGCGGGACCTACGAGCAGTACTTC | CSTSTGTSGTYEQYF
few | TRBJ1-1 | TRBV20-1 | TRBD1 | TGCAGTGCTAGAGCTACAGGGGGCTACCTTGAAGCTTTCTTT | CSARATGGYLEAFF
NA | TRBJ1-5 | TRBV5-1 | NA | TGCGCCAGCAGCCTGCGACAGACGGGTCAGCCCCAGCATTTT | CASSLRQTGQPQHF
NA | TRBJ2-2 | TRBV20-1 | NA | TGCAGTGCTAGAGATGGACCCCACGGGGAGCTGTTTTTT | CSARDGPHGELFF
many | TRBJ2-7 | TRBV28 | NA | TGTGCCACTACGGACCTAAGATCCTACGAGCAGTACTTC | CATTDLRSYEQYF
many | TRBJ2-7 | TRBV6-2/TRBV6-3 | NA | TGTGCCAGCAGCTCCCCTGTAGCGGTCCTGGGGAACGAGCAGTACTTC | CASSSPVAVLGNEQYF
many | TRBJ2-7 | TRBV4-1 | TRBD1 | TGCGCCAGCAGCCAGAACTCAGGGGGCGGTAGTCCCTACGAGCAGTACTTC | CASSQNSGGGSPYEQYF
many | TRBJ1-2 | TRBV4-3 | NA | TGCGCCAGCAGCCAAGATAGAGCGACCGGGACCACTAACTATGGCTACACCTTC | CASSQDRATGTTNYGYTF
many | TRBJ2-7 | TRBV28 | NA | TGTGCCAGCAGTCCAGATCGGTACTACCTTAGCTTC | CASSPDRYYLSF
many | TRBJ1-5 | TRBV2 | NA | TGTGCCAGCAGTGAATGGGGTCACAATCAGCCCCAGCATTTT | CASSEWGHNQPQHF
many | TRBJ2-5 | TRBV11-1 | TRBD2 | TGTGCCAGCAGCCGAACCCTAGCGGGAGGGCCTCAAGAGACCCAGTACTTC | CASSRTLAGGPQETQYF
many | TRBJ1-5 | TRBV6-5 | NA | TGTGCCAGCAGTTATGGGCCAGATCAGCCCCAGCATTTT | CASSYGPDQPQHF
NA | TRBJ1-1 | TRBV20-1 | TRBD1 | TGCAGTACCAAGACAGGGTTTTTGGGTGCGAACACTGAAGCTTTCTTT | CSTKTGFLGANTEAFF
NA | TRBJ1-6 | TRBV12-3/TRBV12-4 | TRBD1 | TGTGCCAGCAGTTTAGAGGAGACAGGGAGTTCACCCCTCCACTTT | CASSLEETGSSPLHF
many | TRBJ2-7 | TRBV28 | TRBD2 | TGTGCCAGCAGTTTAGCATCCGGGACTAGCGGGATCTACGAGCAGTACTTC | CASSLASGTSGIYEQYF
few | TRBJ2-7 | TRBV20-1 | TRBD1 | TGCAGTGCTCAGGGACAGCTATACTACGAGCAGTACTTC | CSAQGQLYYEQYF
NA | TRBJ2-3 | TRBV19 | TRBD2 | TGTGCCAGTACGTGGACTAGCGGGATGTCTCCCACAGATACGCAGTATTTT | CASTWTSGMSPTDTQYF
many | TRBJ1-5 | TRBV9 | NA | TGTGCCAGCAGCGTAGGCGACGGCGTCTATCCCCAGCATTTT | CASSVGDGVYPQHF
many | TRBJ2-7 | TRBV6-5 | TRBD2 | TGTGCCAGCAGTTACTCTGGACTAGCGGGAACGGGCGAGCAGTACTTC | CASSYSGLAGTGEQYF
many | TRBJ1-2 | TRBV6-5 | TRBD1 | TGTGCCAGCAGTTACCGACGGACAGGGAACTATGGCTACACCTTC | CASSYRRTGNYGYTF
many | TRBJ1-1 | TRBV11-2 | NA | TGTGCCAGCAGCCCAGAGGCGCCAGGCCTGAACACTGAAGCTTTCTTT | CASSPEAPGLNTEAFF
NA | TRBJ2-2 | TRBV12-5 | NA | TGTGCTAGTGGTTTGGTGGGTAGTCCCGCGAACACCGGGGAGCTGTTTTTT | CASGLVGSPANTGELFF
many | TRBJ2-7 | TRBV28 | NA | TGTGCCAGCAGTCCGACCTTGGGAAGCGGAACCTACGAGCAGTACTTC | CASSPTLGSGTYEQYF
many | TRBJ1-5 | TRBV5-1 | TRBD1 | TGCGCCAGCAGGACAGGGGACGGTCAGCCCCAGCATTTT | CASRTGDGQPQHF
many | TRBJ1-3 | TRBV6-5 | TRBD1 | TGTGCCAGCAGTTCTCCCGACAGGGGAGCTGGAAACACCATATATTTT | CASSSPDRGAGNTIYF
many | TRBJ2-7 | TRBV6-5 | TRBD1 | TGTGCCACCCAAAGGGGAGTAGGGACAGGGGGCTTCTACGAGCAGTACTTC | CATQRGVGTGGFYEQYF
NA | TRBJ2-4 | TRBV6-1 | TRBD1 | TGTGCCAGCAGTCCCCTCCCGGGACAGGGAATCTATGGCATTCAGTACTTC | CASSPLPGQGIYGIQYF
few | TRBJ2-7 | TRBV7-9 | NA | TGTGCCAGCAGCTCAGCAGGGTCGACGTTCCACGAGCAGTACTTC | CASSSAGSTFHEQYF
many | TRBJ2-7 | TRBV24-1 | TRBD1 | TGTGCCACCAGTCAGGGGGCTCCCTCCTACGAGCAGTACTTC | CATSQGAPSYEQYF